These 2 T cell receptor beta chains share one sample of origin, sequenced in a study of blood T cell repertoires in COVID-19. Assay: immunoSEQ multiplex PCR; the TCRdb copy retains only in-frame clones and omits some. The table lists approximately 74,000 clones, roughly 79% of them singletons. The specimen was peripheral blood. The source is a human donor in a cohort sampled during active COVID-19.

The V call is TRBV6-1, the J call TRBJ2-7; 7 bases agree with TRBD2. This CDR3 contains 13 residues. Germline V lookup: CDR1 MNHNS, CDR2 SASEGT. Germline trimming cut 1 base from V and 7 bases from J; bases unmatched to any gene: 4. This CDR3 reads CASSEGEAGEQYF. The CDR3 nucleotides are TGTGCCAGCAGTGAAGGCGAAGCGGGGGAGCAGTACTTC.

This chain joins TRBV18 and TRBJ1-1, with 7 bases lining up with TRBD1. This CDR3 region has 13 residues. V shed 0 bases and J 11 bases; nucleotides not matched to a gene: 6. The germline CDR1 and CDR2 sequences are KGHSH and LQKENI. The CDR3 reads CASSPPSTGNAFF. CDR3 DNA: TGTGCCAGCTCACCACCTTCGACAGGGAACGCTTTCTTT.